This T cell receptor (beta chain) derives from a study of metastatic and nonmetastatic thyroid tumors. None of the patients had undergone any treatment ahead of thyroid surgery. This CDR3 region has 11 residues. CDR1 and CDR2 from the germline V gene are SNHLY and FYNNEI. The V end lost 10 bases, the J end lost 6 bases, and 10 bases lay between the germline ends. TCRdb used MiXCR to call clones anew from the PCR reads. The table includes 24,000 or so clones, approximately 13% detected once. This clone rates as medium-sized (0.01 to 0.1%). The rearrangement links TRBV2 to TRBJ2-1, with D unresolved. This receptor was identified in a female donor with papillary thyroid cancer or a benign thyroid nodule (not recorded which). Some clones in this sample may be carry-over from other donors' samples. The material sequenced was blood. The CDR3 DNA sequence: TGTGCCATCGACACCTTCAATGAGCAGTTCTTC. Translated: CAIDTFNEQFF.